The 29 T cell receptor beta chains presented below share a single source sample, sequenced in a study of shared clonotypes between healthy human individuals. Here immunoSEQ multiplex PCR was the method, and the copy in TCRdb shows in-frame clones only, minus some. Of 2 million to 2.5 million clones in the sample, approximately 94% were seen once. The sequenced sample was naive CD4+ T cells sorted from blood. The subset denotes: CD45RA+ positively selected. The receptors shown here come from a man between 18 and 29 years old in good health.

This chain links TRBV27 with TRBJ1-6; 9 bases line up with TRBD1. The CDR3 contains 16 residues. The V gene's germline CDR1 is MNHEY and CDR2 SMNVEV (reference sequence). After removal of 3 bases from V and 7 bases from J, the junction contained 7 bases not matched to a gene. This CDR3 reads CASSFGPGTGNSPLHF. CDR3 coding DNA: TGTGCCAGCAGTTTCGGACCCGGGACAGGGAATTCACCCCTCCACTTT.

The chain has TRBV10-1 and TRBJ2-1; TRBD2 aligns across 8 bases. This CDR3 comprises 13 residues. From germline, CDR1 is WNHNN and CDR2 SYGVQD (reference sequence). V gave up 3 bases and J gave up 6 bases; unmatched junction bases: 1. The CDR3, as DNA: TGCGCCAGCAGTGAAACTAGCGGCAATGAGCAGTTCTTC. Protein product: CASSETSGNEQFF.

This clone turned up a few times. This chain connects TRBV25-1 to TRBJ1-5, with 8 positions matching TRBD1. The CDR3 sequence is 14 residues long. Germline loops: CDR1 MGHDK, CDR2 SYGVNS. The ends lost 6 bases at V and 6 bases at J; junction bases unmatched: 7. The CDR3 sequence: CASSTTGGGQPQHF. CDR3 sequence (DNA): TGTGCCAGCAGCACCACAGGGGGTGGTCAGCCCCAGCATTTT.

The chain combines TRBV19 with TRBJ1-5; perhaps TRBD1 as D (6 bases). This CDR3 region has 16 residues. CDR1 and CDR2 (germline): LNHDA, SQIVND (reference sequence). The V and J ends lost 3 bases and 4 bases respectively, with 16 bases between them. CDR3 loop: CASSIKQGIWNQPQHF. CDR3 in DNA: TGTGCCAGTAGTATCAAGCAGGGGATTTGGAATCAGCCCCAGCATTTT.

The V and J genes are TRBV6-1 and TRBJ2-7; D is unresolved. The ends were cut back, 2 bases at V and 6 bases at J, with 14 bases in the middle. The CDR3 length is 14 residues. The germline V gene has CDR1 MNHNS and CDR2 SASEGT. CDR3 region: CASSERLATGEQYF. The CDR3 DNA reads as TGTGCCAGCAGTGAAAGGTTGGCAACGGGCGAGCAGTACTTC.

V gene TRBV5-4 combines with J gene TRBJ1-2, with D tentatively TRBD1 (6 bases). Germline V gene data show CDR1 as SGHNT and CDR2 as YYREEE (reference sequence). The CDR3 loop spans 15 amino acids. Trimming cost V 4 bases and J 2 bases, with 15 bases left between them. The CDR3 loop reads CASSLRAGTNYGYTF. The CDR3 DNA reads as TGTGCCAGCAGCCTACGGGCAGGGACAAACTATGGCTACACCTTC.

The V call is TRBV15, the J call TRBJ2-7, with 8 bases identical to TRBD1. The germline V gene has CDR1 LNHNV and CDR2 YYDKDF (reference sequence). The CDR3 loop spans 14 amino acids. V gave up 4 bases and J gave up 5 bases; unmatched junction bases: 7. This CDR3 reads CATSIRTGSDEQYF. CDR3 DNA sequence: TGTGCCACCAGCATTAGGACAGGGTCGGACGAGCAGTACTTC.

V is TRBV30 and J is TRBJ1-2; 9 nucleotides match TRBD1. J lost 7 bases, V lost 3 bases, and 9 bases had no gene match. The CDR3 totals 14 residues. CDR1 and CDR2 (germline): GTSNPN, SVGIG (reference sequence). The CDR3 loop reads CAWREPGTGFGYTF. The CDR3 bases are TGTGCCTGGAGAGAACCCGGGACAGGGTTTGGCTACACCTTC.

The CDR3, as DNA: TGTGCCAGCAGTCGCGACCCTAACAGGGGTCATACGCAGTATTTT. This gives the protein CASSRDPNRGHTQYF. The J gene is TRBJ2-3, the V gene TRBV6-5; 7 bases match TRBD1. The germline gives CDR1 MNHEY, CDR2 SVGAGI. Losses at the gene ends were 5 bases for V and 7 bases for J; bases not matched to a gene: 12. There are 15 residues in the CDR3.

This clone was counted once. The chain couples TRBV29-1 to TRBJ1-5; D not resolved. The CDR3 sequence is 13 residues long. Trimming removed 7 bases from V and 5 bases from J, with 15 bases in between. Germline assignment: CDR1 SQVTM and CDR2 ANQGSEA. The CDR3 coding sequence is TGCAGCGATCAGGATAGTGGGGATCAGCCCCAGCATTTT. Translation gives CSDQDSGDQPQHF.

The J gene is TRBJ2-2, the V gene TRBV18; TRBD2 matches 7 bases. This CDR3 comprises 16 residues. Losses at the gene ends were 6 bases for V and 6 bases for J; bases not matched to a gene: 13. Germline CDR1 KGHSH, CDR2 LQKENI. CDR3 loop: CASSLTDSGGAGELFF. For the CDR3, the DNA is TGTGCCAGCTCCCTCACTGACTCGGGAGGAGCCGGGGAGCTGTTTTTT.

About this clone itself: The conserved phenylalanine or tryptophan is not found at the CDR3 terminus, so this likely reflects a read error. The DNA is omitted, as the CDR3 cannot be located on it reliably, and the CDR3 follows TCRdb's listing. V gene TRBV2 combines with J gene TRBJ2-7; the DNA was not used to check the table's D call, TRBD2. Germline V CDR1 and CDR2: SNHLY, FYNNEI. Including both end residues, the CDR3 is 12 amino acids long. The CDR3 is CASSEAGSGDRI.

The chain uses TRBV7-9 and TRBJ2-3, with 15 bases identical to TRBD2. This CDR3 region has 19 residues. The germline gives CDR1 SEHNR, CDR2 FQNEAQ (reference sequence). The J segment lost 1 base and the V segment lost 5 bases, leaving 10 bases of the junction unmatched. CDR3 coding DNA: TGTGCCAGCAGCAGGACCGGGACTAGCGGGGGGTTAGGCACAGATACGCAGTATTTT. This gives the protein CASSRTGTSGGLGTDTQYF. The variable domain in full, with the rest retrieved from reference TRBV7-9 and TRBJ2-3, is DTGVSQNPRHKITKRGQNVTFRCDPISEHNRLYWYRQTLGQGPEFLTYFQNEAQLEKSRLLSDRFSAERPKGSFSTLEIQRTEQGDSAMYLCASSRTGTSGGLGTDTQYFGPGTRLTVL.

In DNA form, the CDR3 reads TGTGCCAGTCAACAGGGGGCGAAGGATACGCAGTATTTT. Residues: CASQQGAKDTQYF. The chain recombines TRBV7-9 with TRBJ2-3, with 9 bases lining up with TRBD1. The CDR3 runs to 13 residues. The germline gives CDR1 SEHNR, CDR2 FQNEAQ (reference sequence). Germline trimming cut 9 bases from V and 6 bases from J; bases unmatched to any gene: 7.

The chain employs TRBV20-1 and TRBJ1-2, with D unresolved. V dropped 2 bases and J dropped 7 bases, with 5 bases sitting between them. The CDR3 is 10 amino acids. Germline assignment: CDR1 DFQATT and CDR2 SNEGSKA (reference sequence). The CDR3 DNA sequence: TGCAGTGCTAGACCGACTGGCTACACCTTC. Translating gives CSARPTGYTF.

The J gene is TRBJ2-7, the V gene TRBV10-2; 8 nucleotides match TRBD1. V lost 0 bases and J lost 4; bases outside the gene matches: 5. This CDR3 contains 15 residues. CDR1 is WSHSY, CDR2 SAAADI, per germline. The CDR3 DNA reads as TGCGCCAGCAGTGAGTCCCAGGGGGCCCTGTACGAGCAGTACTTC. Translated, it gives CASSESQGALYEQYF.

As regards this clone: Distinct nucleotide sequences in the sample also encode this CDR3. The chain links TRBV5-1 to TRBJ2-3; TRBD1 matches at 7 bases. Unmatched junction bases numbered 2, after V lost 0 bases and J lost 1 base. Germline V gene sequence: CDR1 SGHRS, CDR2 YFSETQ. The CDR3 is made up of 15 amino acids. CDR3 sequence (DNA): TGCGCCAGCAGCTTGGTCGGACAGGGCACAGATACGCAGTATTTT. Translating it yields CASSLVGQGTDTQYF.

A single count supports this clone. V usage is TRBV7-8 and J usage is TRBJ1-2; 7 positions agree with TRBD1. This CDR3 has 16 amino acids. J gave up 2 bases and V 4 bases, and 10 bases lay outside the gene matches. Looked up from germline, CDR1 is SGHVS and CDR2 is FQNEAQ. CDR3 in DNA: TGTGCCAGCAGCTCTGCGCAGGGGGACCGCAACTATGGCTACACCTTC. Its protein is CASSSAQGDRNYGYTF.

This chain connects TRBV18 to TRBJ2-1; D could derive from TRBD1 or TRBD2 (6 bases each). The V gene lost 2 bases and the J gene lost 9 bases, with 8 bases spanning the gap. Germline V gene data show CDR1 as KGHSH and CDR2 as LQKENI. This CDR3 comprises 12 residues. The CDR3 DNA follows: TGTGCCAGCTCACCAACGGGGGCTGAGCAGTTCTTC. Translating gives CASSPTGAEQFF.

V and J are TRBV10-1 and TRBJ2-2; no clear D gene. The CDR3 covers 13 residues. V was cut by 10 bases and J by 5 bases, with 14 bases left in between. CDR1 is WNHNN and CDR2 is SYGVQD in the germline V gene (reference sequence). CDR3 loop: CATRKAPTGELFF. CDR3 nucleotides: TGCGCCACCAGAAAGGCCCCGACCGGGGAGCTGTTTTTT.

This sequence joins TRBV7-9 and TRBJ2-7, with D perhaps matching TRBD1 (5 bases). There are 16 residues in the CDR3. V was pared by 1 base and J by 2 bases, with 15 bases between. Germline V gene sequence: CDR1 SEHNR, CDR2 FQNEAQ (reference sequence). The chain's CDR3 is CASSLVGDSNTYEQYF. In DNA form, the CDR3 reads TGTGCCAGCAGCTTAGTCGGTGACAGCAACACCTACGAGCAGTACTTC.

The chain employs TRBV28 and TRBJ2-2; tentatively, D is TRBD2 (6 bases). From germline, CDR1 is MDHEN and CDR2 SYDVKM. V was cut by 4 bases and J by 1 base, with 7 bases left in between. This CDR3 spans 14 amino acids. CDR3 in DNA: TGTGCCAGCAGTTATAGCGGGAACACCGGGGAGCTGTTTTTT. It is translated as CASSYSGNTGELFF.

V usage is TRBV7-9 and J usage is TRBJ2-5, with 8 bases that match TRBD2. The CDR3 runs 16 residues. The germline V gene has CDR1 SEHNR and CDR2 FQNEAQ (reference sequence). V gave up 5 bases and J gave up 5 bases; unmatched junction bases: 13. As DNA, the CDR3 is TGTGCCAGCAGCGATAATCCCGGGACTAGAGGCGAGACCCAGTACTTC. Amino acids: CASSDNPGTRGETQYF.

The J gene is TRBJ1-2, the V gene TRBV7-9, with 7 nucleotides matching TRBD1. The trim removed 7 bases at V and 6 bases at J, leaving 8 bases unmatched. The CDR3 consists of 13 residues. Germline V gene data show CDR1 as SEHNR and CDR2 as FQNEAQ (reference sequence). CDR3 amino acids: CASTEGAWDGYTF. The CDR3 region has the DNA TGTGCCAGCACCGAGGGGGCTTGGGATGGCTACACCTTC. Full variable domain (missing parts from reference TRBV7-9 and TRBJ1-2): DTGVSQNPRHKITKRGQNVTFRCDPISEHNRLYWYRQTLGQGPEFLTYFQNEAQLEKSRLLSDRFSAERPKGSFSTLEIQRTEQGDSAMYLCASTEGAWDGYTFGSGTRLTVV.

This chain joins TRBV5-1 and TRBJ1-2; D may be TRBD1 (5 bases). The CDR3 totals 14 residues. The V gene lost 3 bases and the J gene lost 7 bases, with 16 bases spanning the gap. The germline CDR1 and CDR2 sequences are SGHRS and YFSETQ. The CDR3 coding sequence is TGCGCCAGCAGCTCCACCCCAGGGTCGTCTGGCTACACCTTC. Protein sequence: CASSSTPGSSGYTF.

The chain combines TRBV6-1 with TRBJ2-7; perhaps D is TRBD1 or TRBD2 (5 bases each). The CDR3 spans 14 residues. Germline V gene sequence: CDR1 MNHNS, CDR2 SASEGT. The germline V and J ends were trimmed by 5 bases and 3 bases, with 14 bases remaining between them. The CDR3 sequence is CASSIIGTFYEQYF. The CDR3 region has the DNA TGTGCCAGCAGTATCATCGGGACCTTCTACGAGCAGTACTTC.

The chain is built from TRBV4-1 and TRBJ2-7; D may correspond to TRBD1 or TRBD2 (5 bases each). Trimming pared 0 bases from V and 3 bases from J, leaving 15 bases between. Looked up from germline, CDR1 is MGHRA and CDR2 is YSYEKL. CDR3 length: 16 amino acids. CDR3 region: CASSQDGPGSFYEQYF. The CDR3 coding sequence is TGCGCCAGCAGCCAAGACGGGCCAGGGAGTTTCTACGAGCAGTACTTC.

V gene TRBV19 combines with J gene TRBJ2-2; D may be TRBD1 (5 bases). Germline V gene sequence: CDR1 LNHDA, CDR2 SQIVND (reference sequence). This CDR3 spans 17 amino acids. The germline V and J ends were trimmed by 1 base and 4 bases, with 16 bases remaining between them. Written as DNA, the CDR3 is TGTGCCAGTAGTATAGTAGGAAGGGGCGCCGGCACCGGGGAGCTGTTTTTT. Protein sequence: CASSIVGRGAGTGELFF.

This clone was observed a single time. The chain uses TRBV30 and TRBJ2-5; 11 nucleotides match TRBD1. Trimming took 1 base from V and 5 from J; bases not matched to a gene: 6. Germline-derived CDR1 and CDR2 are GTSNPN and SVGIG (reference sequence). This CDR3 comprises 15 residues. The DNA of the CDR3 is TGTGCCTGGAGTGCGGACAGGGGGCTAGGGGAGACCCAGTACTTC. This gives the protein CAWSADRGLGETQYF.